This TCR beta chain was retrieved from a study of T cell responses to AZD1222 COVID-19 vaccine. The assay was immunoSEQ multiplex PCR, and TCRdb's table has in-frame clones only and misses some. The repertoire includes about 220,000 clones, more than 85% of them detected once, and around 1% sits in the top ten. Germline CDR1 reads SGHTA; CDR2 reads FQGNSA. Trimming took 7 bases from V and 6 from J; bases not matched to a gene: 8. The CDR3 extends over 16 amino acids. The sequenced sample was peripheral blood, obtained on day 0 of MenACWY control vaccination. This receptor was taken from an adult in good health. The rearrangement links TRBV7-2 to TRBJ2-1, with 14 bases matching TRBD2. This CDR3 reads CASNRLAGGPGNEQFF. CDR3 coding DNA: TGTGCCAGCAACCGACTAGCGGGGGGGCCGGGCAATGAGCAGTTCTTC.